This record covers a single T cell receptor (beta chain). Profiled with immunoSEQ multiplex PCR; TCRdb holds only in-frame clones, not every one. The sample includes 90,000 to 120,000 clones, roughly 90% of them seen just once. The data stem from a study of blood T cell repertoires in COVID-19. Whole-study context: Acute and convalescent COVID-19 specimens originated in the United States, Italy and Spain. In each case, the material was cDNA or gDNA derived from T cells, B-cell-depleted T cells, or PBMCs.

The germline gives CDR1 SGHAT, CDR2 FQNNGV. V trimming: 6 bases; J trimming: 6 bases; junction bases outside the gene matches: 0. The CDR3 spans 11 residues. What was sequenced was peripheral blood. The chain employs TRBV11-2 and TRBJ2-3; 7 bases match TRBD2. The clonotype was recovered from a man between 40 and 49 years old with active or convalescent COVID-19. CDR3 in DNA: TGTGCCAGCAGGGGGGGGGATACGCAGTATTTT. This codes for CASRGGDTQYF.